This TCR beta chain comes out of a study of cytomegalovirus exposure and HLA in healthy donors. Remarks on this clone: Antigen specificity is unknown.

Primers included in the PCR were 60 Vbeta and 13 Jbeta primers. Clones were read by immunoSEQ multiplex PCR, and TCRdb kept only the in-frame ones, dropping some. The data hold 130,000 to 150,000 clones, with 73% observed a single time. This CDR3 spans 14 amino acids. V lost 2 bases to trimming and J lost 11 bases, with 16 bases between them. Germline V gives CDR1 SGHRS, CDR2 YFSETQ. Whole-study results and caveats: Later analysis associated a missense DCLRE1C variant with TCR beta V- and J-gene trimming.

The sequenced sample was PBMCs. The gene calls are TRBV5-1 and TRBJ2-2, with D maybe TRBD1 (7 bases). This receptor was obtained from a human donor in good health. CDR3 DNA sequence: TGCGCCAGCAGCTTTGGAGGGGGCAGGGGCGAGCTGTTTTTT. Amino acids: CASSFGGGRGELFF. The variable domain in full, completed from reference TRBV5-1 and TRBJ2-2, reads KAGVTQTPRYLIKTRGQQVTLSCSPISGHRSVSWYQQTPGQGLQFLFEYFSETQRNKGNFPGRFSGRQFSNSRSEMNVSTLELGDSALYLCASSFGGGRGELFFGEGSRLTVL.